Listed here are 26 T cell receptor beta chains from one sample, sequenced in a study of shared clonotypes between healthy human individuals. Some clones are missing from TCRdb's copy, which holds only in-frame ones; the method was immunoSEQ multiplex PCR. The sample holds about 600,000 clones, roughly 97% seen once. Sequencing used naive CD4+ T cells sorted from blood. Subset of the sample: CD45RA+ positively selected. These receptor sequences come from a woman in her thirties in good health.

This clone was observed a single time. V and J are TRBV28 and TRBJ2-1; D uncertain. Deletions cut 8 bases from V and 3 bases from J, with 8 bases between. The germline CDR1 and CDR2 sequences are MDHEN and SYDVKM. The CDR3 totals 12 residues. CDR3 in amino acids: CASGTLYNEQFF. CDR3 in DNA: TGTGCCAGCGGTACCCTCTACAATGAGCAGTTCTTC.

The chain is built from TRBV5-1 and TRBJ1-1; D call uncertain. V was shortened by 0 bases and J by 0 bases, with 12 bases between the two germline ends. The CDR3 contains 16 residues. Looked up from germline, CDR1 is SGHRS and CDR2 is YFSETQ. The CDR3 is CASSLGQVNMNTEAFF. The CDR3 DNA is TGCGCCAGCAGCTTGGGTCAGGTGAACATGAACACTGAAGCTTTCTTT.

V gene TRBV11-2 combines with J gene TRBJ1-1; perhaps TRBD1 as D (5 bases). With 6 bases removed from V and 5 bases from J, the gap between germline ends came to 25 bases. Germline V gene lookup returns CDR1 SGHAT and CDR2 FQNNGV. CDR3 length equals 17 residues. The CDR3 protein is CASRQNPQAQEQTEAFF. The CDR3 DNA is TGTGCCAGCAGGCAAAACCCACAGGCCCAAGAACAAACTGAAGCTTTCTTT.

The CDR3 DNA reads TGTGCCAGCAGCCAAGGGACTGTTTTAGGCTACACCTTC. As protein: CASSQGTVLGYTF. The chain combines TRBV14 with TRBJ1-2; D is uncertain. Per the germline V gene, CDR1 is SGHDN and CDR2 is FVKESK. V lost 1 base and J lost 8, with 11 bases in between. The length of the CDR3 is 13 residues.

The chain has TRBV5-6 and TRBJ2-1, with 12 positions matching TRBD2. The CDR3 sequence is 17 residues long. The V gene end was trimmed by 0 bases and the J gene end by 7 bases; junction bases not matched to a gene: 8. Germline values: CDR1 SGHDT, CDR2 YYEEEE. The chain's CDR3 is CASSLVTTSGSSNEQFF. Written as DNA, the CDR3 is TGTGCCAGCAGCTTGGTCACGACTAGCGGGAGTTCAAATGAGCAGTTCTTC.

J is TRBJ2-1 and V is TRBV28, with 14 bases matching TRBD2. This CDR3 spans 16 amino acids. The ends lost 0 bases at V and 10 bases at J; junction bases unmatched: 5. Germline V gene sequence: CDR1 MDHEN, CDR2 SYDVKM. CDR3 coding DNA: TGTGCCAGCAGTTTATGGGGGACTAGCGGGAGCTGGGAGCAGTTCTTC. Translated: CASSLWGTSGSWEQFF.

This chain links TRBV19 with TRBJ2-7; 7 bases agree with TRBD1. CDR1 LNHDA and CDR2 SQIVND come from the germline V gene (reference sequence). The J segment lost 2 bases and the V segment lost 3 bases, leaving 7 bases of the junction unmatched. The CDR3 has 15 amino acids. The CDR3 reads CASSIQGDPTYEQYF. The CDR3, as DNA: TGTGCCAGTAGTATCCAGGGGGATCCCACCTACGAGCAGTACTTC.

This chain links TRBV6-1 with TRBJ2-7; unclear D gene. CDR1 is MNHNS and CDR2 is SASEGT in the germline V gene. The CDR3 totals 13 residues. V gave up 0 bases and J gave up 4 bases, with 7 bases separating them. CDR3 loop: CASSEARNYEQYF. As DNA, the CDR3 is TGTGCCAGCAGTGAAGCAAGGAATTACGAGCAGTACTTC.

This chain connects TRBV9 to TRBJ1-4, with 9 bases matching TRBD1. Germline CDR1 and CDR2: SGDLS and YYNGEE. V shed 2 bases, J shed 7 bases, and the junction held 6 bases outside the gene matches. The CDR3 runs to 15 residues. The CDR3 is CASSVQGQGSEKLFF. The CDR3 DNA reads TGTGCCAGCAGCGTCCAGGGACAGGGTAGTGAAAAACTGTTTTTT.

The chain carries TRBV2 and TRBJ2-5; 7 bases line up with TRBD2. With V trimmed by 5 bases and J by 3 bases, 6 bases remained unmatched. Germline CDR1 is SNHLY and CDR2 is FYNNEI. The CDR3 has 14 residues. This CDR3 reads CASSWVAGKETQYF. The CDR3 DNA reads TGTGCCAGCAGTTGGGTAGCGGGTAAAGAGACCCAGTACTTC. The variable domain in full, completed from reference TRBV2 and TRBJ2-5, reads EPEVTQTPSHQVTQMGQEVILRCVPISNHLYFYWYRQILGQKVEFLVSFYNNEISEKSEIFDDQFSVERPDGSNFTLKIRSTKLEDSAMYFCASSWVAGKETQYFGPGTRLLVL.

The genes are TRBV9 and TRBJ1-2; TRBD1 aligns across 8 bases. Germline loops: CDR1 SGDLS, CDR2 YYNGEE. The V and J ends lost 4 bases and 8 bases, in that order; junction bases with no gene match: 4. CDR3 size: 12 residues. CDR3 nucleotides: TGTGCCAGCAGCCCCGGACAGGGAGGCTACACCTTC. It yields the protein CASSPGQGGYTF.

This chain joins TRBV19 and TRBJ1-4; D is undetermined. V was shortened by 8 bases and J by 6 bases, with 16 bases between the two germline ends. In germline, CDR1 is LNHDA, CDR2 SQIVND (reference sequence). The CDR3 is made up of 14 amino acids. The CDR3 nucleotides read TGTGCCAGTCCTCCTACCAGGACGGATGAAAAACTGTTTTTT. Its translation is CASPPTRTDEKLFF.

The chain has TRBV25-1 and TRBJ2-3; 13 bases align to TRBD2. Germline V gene sequence: CDR1 MGHDK, CDR2 SYGVNS. V was clipped by 8 bases and J by 7 bases; unmatched bases: 9. The CDR3 covers 15 residues. DNA for the CDR3: TGTGCCAGCGGGACAGGACTAGCGGGAGCGAATACGCAGTATTTT. It is translated as CASGTGLAGANTQYF. Together with reference TRBV25-1 and TRBJ2-3, the CDR3 gives the full variable domain: EADIYQTPRYLVIGTGKKITLECSQTMGHDKMYWYQQDPGMELHLIHYSYGVNSTEKGDLSSESTVSRIRTEHFPLTLESARPSHTSQYLCASGTGLAGANTQYFGPGTRLTVL.

The J gene is TRBJ1-1, the V gene TRBV6-5; D is uncertain. The V gene's germline CDR1 is MNHEY and CDR2 SVGAGI. This CDR3 is built from 11 residues. Trimming cost V 9 bases and J 5 bases, with 10 bases left between them. CDR3 DNA: TGTGCCAGTCATGGTGATACTGAAGCTTTCTTT. Translated: CASHGDTEAFF.

The chain joins TRBV6-5 to TRBJ2-3, with TRBD2 identical over 9 bases. CDR1 is MNHEY and CDR2 is SVGAGI in the germline V gene. The CDR3 loop spans 15 amino acids. The ends lost 7 bases at V and 2 bases at J; junction bases unmatched: 7. The CDR3 spells CASTPTSGATDTQYF. The CDR3 bases are TGTGCCAGCACCCCGACTAGCGGAGCCACAGATACGCAGTATTTT.

This sequence joins TRBV7-2 and TRBJ2-2, with 14 nucleotides matching TRBD2. This CDR3 spans 15 amino acids. The V gene end was trimmed by 5 bases and the J gene end by 7 bases; junction bases not matched to a gene: 3. The germline gives CDR1 SGHTA, CDR2 FQGNSA. CDR3 protein: CASSQGLAGVGELFF. As DNA, the CDR3 is TGTGCCAGCAGCCAGGGACTAGCGGGAGTCGGGGAGCTGTTTTTT.

DNA of the CDR3: TGTGCCATCAGTGAGTCGACAGGGGGAGGCACAGATACGCAGTATTTT. It yields the protein CAISESTGGGTDTQYF. The V gene is TRBV10-3, the J gene TRBJ2-3; TRBD1 agrees at 9 bases. CDR3 length: 16 amino acids. V dropped 0 bases and J dropped 1; count of bases not matched to a gene: 2. CDR1 is ENHRY and CDR2 is SYGVKD in the germline V gene.

This chain uses TRBV7-9 with TRBJ1-1, with D possibly TRBD1 on 6 matching bases. V gave up 5 bases and J gave up 2 bases, with 15 bases separating them. The germline V gene has CDR1 SEHNR and CDR2 FQNEAQ (reference sequence). The CDR3 runs 15 residues. CDR3 protein: CASSPPRTDNTEAFF. CDR3 bases: TGTGCCAGCAGCCCTCCGAGGACAGATAACACTGAAGCTTTCTTT.

The chain joins TRBV28 to TRBJ2-3, with 7 positions matching TRBD2. The CDR3 sequence is 14 residues long. The trim removed 4 bases at V and 5 bases at J, leaving 6 bases unmatched. The germline CDR1 and CDR2 sequences are MDHEN and SYDVKM. CDR3 bases: TGTGCCAGCAGTTCCCGGGAGGAAGGAGATACGCAGTATTTT. Residues: CASSSREEGDTQYF.

This rearrangement joins TRBV10-1 to TRBJ2-1; TRBD1 is a possible D gene (5 bases). The ends were cut back, 0 bases at V and 5 bases at J, with 8 bases in the middle. The CDR3 totals 14 residues. Germline CDR1 and CDR2: WNHNN and SYGVQD (reference sequence). The CDR3 protein is CASSESPGNNEQFF. The CDR3, as DNA: TGCGCCAGCAGTGAGTCCCCAGGGAACAATGAGCAGTTCTTC.

V gene TRBV28 combines with J gene TRBJ2-7; 12 bases are shared with TRBD2. CDR3 size: 16 residues. J lost 1 base, V lost 5 bases, and 6 bases had no gene match. Looked up from germline, CDR1 is MDHEN and CDR2 is SYDVKM. The CDR3 DNA sequence: TGTGCCAGCAGTCCCCTCGGACTAGCGGGATCCTACGAGCAGTACTTC. Amino acids: CASSPLGLAGSYEQYF.

The chain links TRBV28 to TRBJ2-3; perhaps TRBD2 as D (6 bases). With 2 bases removed from V and 1 base from J, the gap between germline ends came to 19 bases. Looked up from germline, CDR1 is MDHEN and CDR2 is SYDVKM. The CDR3 contains 18 residues. CDR3: CASSLAFPTGVGTDTQYF. CDR3 nucleotide sequence: TGTGCCAGCAGTTTAGCATTCCCCACGGGAGTGGGCACAGATACGCAGTATTTT. The variable domain in full, with the rest retrieved from reference TRBV28 and TRBJ2-3, is DVKVTQSSRYLVKRTGEKVFLECVQDMDHENMFWYRQDPGLGLRLIYFSYDVKMKEKGDIPEGYSVSREKKERFSLILESASTNQTSMYLCASSLAFPTGVGTDTQYFGPGTRLTVL.

The J gene is TRBJ2-7, the V gene TRBV5-6, with D unclear. The germline V gene encodes CDR1 SGHDT and CDR2 YYEEEE. CDR3 length: 15 residues. Trimming cost V 4 bases and J 5 bases, with 19 bases left between them. CDR3 residues: CASSPLWTTAHEQYF. CDR3 coding DNA: TGTGCCAGCAGCCCACTATGGACGACGGCCCACGAGCAGTACTTC.

This rearrangement joins TRBV6-1 to TRBJ2-7; TRBD2 matches at 11 bases. V lost 4 bases and J lost 3; bases outside the gene matches: 11. From germline, CDR1 is MNHNS and CDR2 SASEGT. CDR3 length equals 17 residues. The CDR3 spells CASSGTPGTSGSYEQYF. CDR3 bases: TGTGCCAGCAGTGGAACTCCGGGGACTAGCGGTAGCTACGAGCAGTACTTC.

J is TRBJ1-3 and V is TRBV27; D gene uncertain. CDR1 MNHEY and CDR2 SMNVEV come from the germline V gene (reference sequence). This CDR3 comprises 14 residues. V gave up 8 bases and J gave up 1 base, with 12 bases separating them. CDR3 region: CASGPVGSGNTIYF. Written as DNA, the CDR3 is TGTGCCAGCGGTCCCGTTGGGTCTGGAAACACCATATATTTT.

This sequence joins TRBV6-1 and TRBJ2-1; D might be TRBD1 (5 bases). V was pared by 3 bases and J by 3 bases, with 12 bases between. CDR3 length equals 15 residues. The germline V gene has CDR1 MNHNS and CDR2 SASEGT. In DNA, the CDR3 is TGTGCCAGCAGTGAGTCAGGGTCCTACTACAATGAGCAGTTCTTC. Its protein is CASSESGSYYNEQFF.